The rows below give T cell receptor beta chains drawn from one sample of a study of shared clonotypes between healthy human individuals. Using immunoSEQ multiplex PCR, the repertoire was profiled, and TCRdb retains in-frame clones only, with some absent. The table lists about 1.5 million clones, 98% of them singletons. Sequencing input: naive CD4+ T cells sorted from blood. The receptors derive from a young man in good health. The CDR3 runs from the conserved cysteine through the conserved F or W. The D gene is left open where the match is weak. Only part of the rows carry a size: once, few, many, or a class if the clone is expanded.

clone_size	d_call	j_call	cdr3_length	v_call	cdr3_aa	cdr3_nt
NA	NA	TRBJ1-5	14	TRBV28	CASRRDYSNQPQHF	TGTGCCAGCAGGCGGGATTATAGCAATCAGCCCCAGCATTTT
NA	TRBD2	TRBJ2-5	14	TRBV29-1	CSARLAGLQETQYF	TGCAGCGCTCGACTAGCGGGCTTACAAGAGACCCAGTACTTC
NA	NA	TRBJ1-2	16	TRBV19	CASSIIMKGLPYGYTF	TGTGCCAGTAGTATCATAATGAAAGGTCTCCCCTATGGCTACACCTTC
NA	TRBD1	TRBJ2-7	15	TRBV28	CASLTPGQGVYEQYF	TGTGCCAGCCTTACACCGGGACAGGGGGTTTACGAGCAGTACTTC
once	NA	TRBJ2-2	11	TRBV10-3	CAISGIGELFF	TGTGCCATCAGCGGCATCGGGGAGCTGTTTTTT
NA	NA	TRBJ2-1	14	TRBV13	CASSSIWRGSEQFF	TGTGCCAGCAGCTCAATCTGGCGAGGAAGCGAGCAGTTCTTC
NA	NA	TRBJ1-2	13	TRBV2	CASSEVNYFGYTF	TGTGCCAGCAGTGAAGTCAACTATTTTGGCTACACCTTC
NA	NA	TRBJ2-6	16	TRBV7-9	CASSPEGLSGANVLTF	TGTGCCAGCAGCCCAGAAGGCCTCTCTGGGGCCAACGTCCTGACTTTC
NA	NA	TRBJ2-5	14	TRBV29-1	CSATIGGPFETQYF	TGCAGCGCCACGATCGGTGGGCCCTTTGAGACCCAGTACTTC
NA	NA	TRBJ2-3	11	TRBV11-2	CASSSADTQYF	TGTGCCAGCAGCTCTGCAGATACGCAGTATTTT
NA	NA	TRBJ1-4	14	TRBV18	CASSPDRLNEKLFF	TGTGCCAGCTCACCCGACAGGCTTAATGAAAAACTGTTTTTT
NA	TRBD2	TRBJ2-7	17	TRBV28	CASTDPGLAGSSYEQYF	TGTGCCAGCACCGACCCGGGACTAGCGGGAAGCTCCTACGAGCAGTACTTC
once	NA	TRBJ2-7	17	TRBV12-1	CASSCGPGLAGDYEQYF	TGTGCCAGCAGCTGCGGACCCGGACTAGCGGGAGACTACGAGCAGTACTTC
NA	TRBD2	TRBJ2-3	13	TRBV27	CASRLAGTDTQYF	TGTGCCAGCAGACTAGCGGGCACAGATACGCAGTATTTT
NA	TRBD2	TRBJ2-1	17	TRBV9	CASSEEWGRVSYNEQFF	TGTGCCAGCAGCGAGGAGTGGGGGAGGGTGTCCTACAATGAGCAGTTCTTC
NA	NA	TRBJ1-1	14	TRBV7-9	CASSLLGVNTEAFF	TGTGCCAGCAGCTTATTAGGGGTGAACACTGAAGCTTTCTTT
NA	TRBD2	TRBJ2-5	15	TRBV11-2	CASSFKSGGASASYF	TGTGCCAGCAGCTTCAAGAGCGGGGGCGCGAGCGCGTCGTACTTC
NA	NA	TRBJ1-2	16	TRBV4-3	CASSQEEGRSPYGYTF	TGCGCCAGCAGCCAAGAAGAGGGACGGAGCCCCTATGGCTACACCTTC
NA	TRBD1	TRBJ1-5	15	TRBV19	CATRPGTGVHQPQHF	TGTGCCACCCGGCCAGGGACAGGGGTTCATCAGCCCCAGCATTTT
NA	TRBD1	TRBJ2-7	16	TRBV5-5	CASSVTGTVLLGEQYF	TGTGCCAGCAGCGTAACCGGGACAGTGCTTTTGGGTGAGCAGTACTTC
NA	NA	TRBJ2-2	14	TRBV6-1	CASSAGTSPGELFF	TGTGCCAGCAGTGCGGGGACTTCCCCCGGGGAGCTGTTTTTT
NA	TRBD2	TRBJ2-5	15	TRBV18	CASSPAREVGETQYF	TGTGCCAGCTCACCGGCCCGGGAGGTAGGAGAGACCCAGTACTTC
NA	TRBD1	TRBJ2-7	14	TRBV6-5	CASRETGSSYEQYF	TGTGCCAGCAGGGAGACAGGGTCCTCCTACGAGCAGTACTTC
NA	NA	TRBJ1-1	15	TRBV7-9	CASSYPEGQNTEAFF	TGTGCCAGCAGCTATCCTGAGGGACAGAACACTGAAGCTTTCTTT
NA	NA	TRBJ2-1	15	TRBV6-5	CASSYSDTLYNEQFF	TGTGCCAGCAGTTACTCTGACACATTATACAATGAGCAGTTCTTC
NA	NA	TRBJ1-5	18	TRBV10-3	CAISESLGHRDSNQPQHF	TGTGCCATCAGTGAGTCTTTGGGGCACAGGGATAGCAATCAGCCCCAGCATTTT
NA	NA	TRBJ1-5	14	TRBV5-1	CASSPGGGDQSQHF	TGCGCCAGCAGCCCGGGAGGGGGGGACCAGAGTCAGCATTTT
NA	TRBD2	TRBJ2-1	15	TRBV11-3	CASSTSGRSYNEQFF	TGTGCCAGCAGCACTAGCGGGCGCTCCTACAATGAGCAGTTCTTC
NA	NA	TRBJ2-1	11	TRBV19	CASSNRVEQFF	TGTGCCAGTAGTAACAGGGTTGAGCAGTTCTTC
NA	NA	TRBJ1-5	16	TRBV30	CAWSVCRVRGNQPQHF	TGTGCCTGGAGTGTATGCAGGGTTAGAGGCAATCAGCCCCAGCATTTT
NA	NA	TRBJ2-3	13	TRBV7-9	CASSLPWTDTQYF	TGTGCCAGCAGCTTACCTTGGACAGATACGCAGTATTTT
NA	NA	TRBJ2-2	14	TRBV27	CASGRISNTGELFF	TGTGCCAGCGGGAGGATTTCGAACACCGGGGAGCTGTTTTTT
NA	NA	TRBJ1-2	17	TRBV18	CASSPSQLPTVNYGYTF	TGTGCCAGCTCACCCTCCCAACTACCCACAGTAAACTATGGCTACACCTTC
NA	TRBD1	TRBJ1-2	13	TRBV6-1	CASSVGQTYGYTF	TGTGCCAGCAGCGTGGGACAGACCTATGGCTACACCTTC
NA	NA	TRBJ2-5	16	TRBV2	CASSEAAATSQETQYF	TGTGCCAGCAGTGAAGCTGCCGCAACTTCTCAAGAGACCCAGTACTTC
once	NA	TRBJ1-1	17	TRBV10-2	CASSDIKNRPLNTEAFF	TGCGCCAGCAGTGATATTAAAAACAGACCTTTGAACACTGAAGCTTTCTTT
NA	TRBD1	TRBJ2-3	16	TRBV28	CASSLGDRISPDTQYF	TGTGCCAGCAGTTTAGGGGACAGGATTTCTCCAGATACGCAGTATTTT
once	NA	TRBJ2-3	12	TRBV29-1	CSVDLGTDTQYF	TGCAGCGTTGATCTAGGCACAGATACGCAGTATTTT
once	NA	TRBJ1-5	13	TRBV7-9	CASSLDSNQPQHF	TGTGCCAGCAGCTTAGACAGCAATCAGCCCCAGCATTTT
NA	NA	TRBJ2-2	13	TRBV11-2	CASSTRPAGELFF	TGTGCCAGCAGCACCCGCCCTGCCGGGGAGCTGTTTTTT
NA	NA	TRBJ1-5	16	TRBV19	CASNKRDGDSNQPQHF	TGTGCCAGTAACAAGAGGGACGGAGATAGCAATCAGCCCCAGCATTTT
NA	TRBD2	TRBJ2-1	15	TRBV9	CASSLPGTSGTEQFF	TGTGCCAGCAGCCTCCCGGGGACTAGCGGGACTGAGCAGTTCTTC
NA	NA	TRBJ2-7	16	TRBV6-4	CASSEVREWRVWEQYF	TGTGCCAGCAGTGAAGTTCGAGAGTGGCGGGTTTGGGAGCAGTACTTC
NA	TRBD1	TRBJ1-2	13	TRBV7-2	CATRGQGREGYTF	TGTGCCACCCGGGGACAGGGGAGGGAGGGCTACACCTTC
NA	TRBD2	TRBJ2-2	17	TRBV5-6	CASSRRTSGSFAGELFF	TGTGCCAGCAGCCGCCGGACTAGCGGGAGTTTCGCCGGGGAGCTGTTTTTT
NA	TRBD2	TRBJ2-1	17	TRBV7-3	CASSLGSGTSVYNEQFF	TGTGCCAGCAGCTTAGGGTCCGGGACTAGCGTTTACAATGAGCAGTTCTTC
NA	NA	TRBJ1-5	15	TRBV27	CASRSGDFVNQPQHF	TGTGCCAGCCGATCTGGGGATTTTGTGAATCAGCCCCAGCATTTT
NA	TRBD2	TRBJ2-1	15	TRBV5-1	CASSLKLAGSSEQFF	TGCGCCAGCAGCTTGAAACTAGCGGGAAGCAGTGAGCAGTTCTTC
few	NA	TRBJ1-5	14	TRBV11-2	CASSPAVGRQPQHF	TGTGCCAGCAGCCCAGCGGTGGGGAGGCAGCCCCAGCATTTT
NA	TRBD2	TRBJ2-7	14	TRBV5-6	CASNGASGDYEQYF	TGTGCCAGCAACGGGGCTAGCGGTGACTACGAGCAGTACTTC
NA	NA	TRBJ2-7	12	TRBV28	CASREGGAEQYF	TGTGCCAGCAGGGAGGGTGGCGCCGAGCAGTACTTC
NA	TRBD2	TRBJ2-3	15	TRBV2	CASSSERGRTDTQYF	TGTGCCAGCAGTAGCGAGCGGGGGCGCACAGATACGCAGTATTTT
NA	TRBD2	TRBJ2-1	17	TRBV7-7	CASSPSASGRARNEQFF	TGTGCCAGCAGCCCCTCCGCTAGCGGGAGGGCCCGTAATGAGCAGTTCTTC
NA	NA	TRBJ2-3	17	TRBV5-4	CASSLPPGHRDVDTQYF	TGTGCCAGCAGCTTACCTCCGGGACACCGGGACGTCGATACGCAGTATTTT